Below are 30 T cell receptor beta chains sequenced from a single sample in a study of regulatory T cells in long-lasting Graves disease. Arm-PCR of CDR3 regions and iRepertoire HTBI primers were the basis on which TCR beta libraries were built. TCRdb re-analysed the multiplex PCR reads in MiXCR, keeping a single row per CDR3 protein. The sample holds around 450,000 distinct CDR3 sequences, about 15% seen once. The time point was: newly diagnosed GD, antithyroid drugs for less than 3 months. PBMC RNA was the source of the TCR library. This sample was also put to use in a study of T cells in Graves' hyperthyroidism and ophthalmopathy.

The sequences come from peripheral blood mononuclear cells (PBMCs), collected at new diagnosis, from a patient treated with antithyroid drugs. These receptors originate from a woman in her thirties with Graves disease.

This clonotype came up many times. V and J are TRBV12-3 or TRBV12-4 and TRBJ2-5; a possible D gene is TRBD2 (6 bases). V dropped 2 bases and J dropped 2 bases, with 9 bases sitting between them. The CDR3 contains 14 residues. The CDR3 reads CASSLMEGQETQYF. CDR3 sequence (DNA): TGTGCCAGCAGTTTAATGGAGGGTCAAGAGACCCAGTACTTC.

This clonotype was picked up a small number of times. J is TRBJ1-1 and V is TRBV5-1; 10 nucleotides agree with TRBD1. The CDR3 has 13 amino acids. V dropped 2 bases and J dropped 8; count of bases not matched to a gene: 3. The germline CDR1 and CDR2 sequences are SGHRS and YFSETQ. The DNA of the CDR3 is TGCGCCAGCAGCTTTGACAGGGGGCGCGAAGCTTTCTTT. It codes for CASSFDRGREAFF.

Ten or more counts support this clonotype. This sequence joins TRBV5-5 and TRBJ2-2, with D tentatively TRBD2 (5 bases). Trimming left V 0 bases short and J 6 bases short, with 9 bases between. This CDR3 has 14 amino acids. Germline V lookup: CDR1 SGHKS, CDR2 YYEKEE (reference sequence). The CDR3 DNA sequence: TGTGCCAGCAGCTTGGCCGGGGAATCCGGGGAGCTGTTTTTT. Its translation: CASSLAGESGELFF. Complete variable domain (other parts from reference TRBV5-5 and TRBJ2-2): DAGVTQSPTHLIKTRGQQVTLRCSPISGHKSVSWYQQVLGQGPQFIFQYYEKEERGRGNFPDRFSARQFPNYSSELNVNALLLGDSALYLCASSLAGESGELFFGEGSRLTVL.

This clonotype was seen ten or more times. The V gene is TRBV4-2, the J gene TRBJ2-3; no definite D call. The DNA end is more similar to TRBJ2-5, so the J call may be wrong. CDR3 length: 13 amino acids. CDR1 and CDR2 from the germline V gene are LGHNA and YNFKEQ. CDR3 DNA sequence: TGTGCCAGCAGCCAAGATCGAGCAGAGACCCAGTACTTC. Amino acid sequence: CASSQDRAETQYF.

In this sample, this clonotype turned up many times. The chain has TRBV20-1 and TRBJ2-2, with 10 bases that match TRBD2. The CDR3 covers 15 residues. Germline V lookup: CDR1 DFQATT, CDR2 SNEGSKA (reference sequence). V gave up 1 base and J gave up 1 base; unmatched junction bases: 0. The CDR3 region has the DNA TGCAGTGCTAGAGTAGCGGGAGGGAACACCGGGGAGCTGTTTTTT. It specifies CSARVAGGNTGELFF.

This clonotype has at least ten counts. CDR3 nucleotide sequence: TGTGCCAGCAGCTTAGCCGGGGTACAGCGGGAGTCCCATGAGCAGTTCTTC. It translates to CASSLAGVQRESHEQFF. The rearrangement uses TRBV11-1 and TRBJ2-1; TRBD2 aligns across 8 bases. Per the germline V gene, CDR1 is SGHAT and CDR2 is FQDESV (reference sequence). The CDR3 contains 17 residues. V lost 0 bases, J lost 8 bases, and 12 bases stayed unmatched.

The genes are TRBV20-1 and TRBJ2-7, with D uncertain. The germline V gene encodes CDR1 DFQATT and CDR2 SNEGSKA (reference sequence). V lost 2 bases and J 6 bases, leaving 20 bases between the germline ends. CDR3 length: 15 residues. Here the CDR3 DNA reads TGCAGTGCTAGATGGGTGTCCGGCGGCCCCTCCGAGCAGTACTTC. This codes for CSARWVSGGPSEQYF.

This clonotype has a count of ten or more. V and J are TRBV11-2 and TRBJ2-3, with D possibly matching TRBD2 (5 bases). This CDR3 has 13 amino acids. The V gene's germline CDR1 is SGHAT and CDR2 FQNNGV. V lost 5 bases and J lost 5, with 11 bases in between. The DNA for the CDR3 is TGTGCCAGCAGCGGTACTAGTCTAGATACGCAGTATTTT. It encodes CASSGTSLDTQYF.

This clonotype was seen repeatedly, ten times or more. V and J are TRBV28 and TRBJ2-2, with 7 bases identical to TRBD2. Unmatched junction bases numbered 6, after V lost 5 bases and J lost 3 bases. This CDR3 is built from 15 residues. Per germline, CDR1 MDHEN and CDR2 SYDVKM. CDR3 in DNA: TGTGCCAGCAGTCCCCTGGGAGGGGACACCGGGGAGCTGTTTTTT. Protein product: CASSPLGGDTGELFF. Full variable domain (remainder filled in from reference TRBV28 and TRBJ2-2): DVKVTQSSRYLVKRTGEKVFLECVQDMDHENMFWYRQDPGLGLRLIYFSYDVKMKEKGDIPEGYSVSREKKERFSLILESASTNQTSMYLCASSPLGGDTGELFFGEGSRLTVL.

This clonotype was counted at least ten times. V gene TRBV27 combines with J gene TRBJ1-6, with 8 bases matching TRBD1. The CDR3 covers 18 residues. The junction had 19 bases not matched to a gene; V was cut back by 6 bases and J by 9 bases. CDR1 and CDR2 (germline): MNHEY, SMNVEV (reference sequence). The CDR3 DNA reads as TGTGCCAGCAGCTCTGTAGACCACCTCAGGGGGCAAGTTTCACCCCTCCACTTT. It codes for CASSSVDHLRGQVSPLHF.

This clonotype has only a few counts. One junction end disagrees with the germline gene, perhaps due to a read error. The V gene is TRBV7-6, the J gene TRBJ1-1; 9 nucleotides match TRBD1. This CDR3 has 17 residues. Germline CDR1 reads SGHVS; CDR2 reads FNYEAQ. CDR3 residues: CASSLAGQGLLNTEAFF. CDR3 bases: TGTGCCAGCAGCCTAGCGGGACAGGGATTGTTGAACACTGAAGCTTTCTTT.

This chain connects TRBV11-3 to TRBJ1-4; D is perhaps TRBD1 (5 bases). CDR1 SGHNT and CDR2 YENEEA come from the germline V gene. V lost 5 bases, J lost 7 bases, and 20 bases lay in between. This CDR3 is 16 amino acids long. Written as DNA, the CDR3 is TGTGCCAGCAGCCCACCCCCCCGGGGGGGTAGTGAAAAACTGTTTTTT. Protein: CASSPPPRGGSEKLFF.

This clonotype has only a few counts. The chain employs TRBV7-9 and TRBJ2-3, with D unclear. V gave up 2 bases and J gave up 2 bases, with 11 bases separating them. Germline V gene sequence: CDR1 SEHNR, CDR2 FQNEAQ (reference sequence). The CDR3 spans 15 residues. DNA for the CDR3: TGTGCCAGCAGCTTATTGGGCCGGGCCACAGATACGCAGTATTTT. It yields the protein CASSLLGRATDTQYF.

This clonotype came up a few times. This sequence joins TRBV9 and TRBJ1-1, with D perhaps TRBD1 (6 bases). The germline V gene encodes CDR1 SGDLS and CDR2 YYNGEE. The CDR3 sequence is 17 residues long. V lost 5 bases and J 3 bases, leaving 23 bases between the germline ends. The CDR3 is CASSSTRRQEEDTEAFF. CDR3 nucleotide sequence: TGTGCCAGCAGTTCTACAAGGCGACAGGAGGAGGACACTGAAGCTTTCTTT.

This clonotype was observed many times. The chain employs TRBV29-1 and TRBJ1-1; 8 nucleotides match TRBD1. The J segment lost 8 bases and the V segment lost 4 bases, leaving 9 bases of the junction unmatched. This CDR3 is built from 13 residues. Germline V gene data show CDR1 as SQVTM and CDR2 as ANQGSEA. DNA for the CDR3: TGCAGCGTTGTCGGGCAGGGGGCCGTGGAAGCTTTCTTT. Amino acid sequence: CSVVGQGAVEAFF.

This clonotype showed up many times. This sequence joins TRBV6-1 and TRBJ1-5, with 7 bases that match TRBD1. The CDR3 has 15 amino acids. With 5 bases clipped from V and 2 bases from J, the junction kept 6 bases outside the gene matches. CDR1 is MNHNS, CDR2 SASEGT, per germline. CDR3 residues: CASSTTGVGNQPQHF. In nucleotides, the CDR3 is TGTGCCAGCAGTACAACAGGGGTTGGCAATCAGCCCCAGCATTTT.

This clonotype showed up just a few times. V usage is TRBV11-2 and J usage is TRBJ1-2; D is perhaps TRBD1 (5 bases). Trimming removed 0 bases at V and 8 bases at J, with 13 bases between. CDR1 is SGHAT and CDR2 is FQNNGV in the germline V gene. This CDR3 contains 14 residues. The CDR3 sequence is CASSLDLGDDGYTF. CDR3 bases: TGTGCCAGCAGCTTAGATCTTGGGGACGACGGCTACACCTTC.

There are a few counts of this clonotype. V usage is TRBV5-1 and J usage is TRBJ1-1, with D possibly TRBD1 on 5 matching bases. The length of the CDR3 is 13 residues. CDR1 is SGHRS, CDR2 YFSETQ, per germline. V was trimmed by 2 bases and J by 5 bases, leaving 10 bases between them. CDR3 sequence reads: CASSFPQGTEAFF. In nucleotides, the CDR3 is TGCGCCAGCAGCTTTCCCCAGGGAACTGAAGCTTTCTTT.

This chain links TRBV29-1 with TRBJ2-1, with 9 bases aligning to TRBD2. Germline V gives CDR1 SQVTM, CDR2 ANQGSEA. The CDR3 is 13 residues long. V was pared by 4 bases and J by 9 bases, with 7 bases of the junction left unmatched. The CDR3 reads CSVVVTSGGEQFF. The CDR3 coding sequence is TGCAGCGTTGTGGTGACTAGCGGCGGTGAGCAGTTCTTC.

This clonotype has at least ten counts. This rearrangement joins TRBV28 to TRBJ1-2; D uncertain. The CDR3 is made up of 13 amino acids. Trimming cost V 10 bases and J 2 bases, with 14 bases left between them. The germline gives CDR1 MDHEN, CDR2 SYDVKM. CDR3: CAIRPAPNYGYTF. CDR3 nucleotides: TGTGCCATCCGGCCAGCTCCGAACTATGGCTACACCTTC.

The sample holds a few counts of this clonotype. This chain links TRBV5-1 with TRBJ2-7; 10 nucleotides match TRBD2. CDR3 size: 16 residues. Losses at the gene ends were 0 bases for V and 1 base for J; bases not matched to a gene: 4. CDR1 is SGHRS and CDR2 is YFSETQ in the germline V gene. CDR3 residues: CASSLGRTSGSYEQYF. The DNA of the CDR3 is TGCGCCAGCAGCTTGGGTAGGACTAGCGGTTCCTACGAGCAGTACTTC.

Notes on this clonotype: It is likely a read error: a sequence one base away is far more abundant. The chain is built from TRBV20-1 and TRBJ2-1; TRBD2 might be the D (6 bases). The CDR3 sequence is 10 residues long. Germline-derived CDR1 and CDR2 are DFQATT and SNEGSKA (reference sequence). CDR3 amino acids: CRGRKYEQFF. In nucleotides, the CDR3 is TGCAGGGGGAGGAAGTACGAGCAGTTCTTC.

The chain uses TRBV9 and TRBJ1-5, with D hard to call. CDR1 and CDR2 (germline): SGDLS, YYNGEE. CDR3 size: 15 residues. Trimming shortened V by 0 bases and J by 5 bases, and 12 bases separated the two germline ends. The DNA of the CDR3 is TGTGCCAGCAGCGTAGATGTTGGCCCGGATCAGCCCCAGCATTTT. Translation: CASSVDVGPDQPQHF.

This chain connects TRBV11-2 to TRBJ2-5; D not resolved. The CDR3 is 16 amino acids. Trimming pared 5 bases from V and 2 bases from J, leaving 18 bases between. Germline CDR1 and CDR2: SGHAT and FQNNGV. CDR3 in DNA: TGTGCCAGCAGCCCAATGTCTGTTTCAGCACAAGAGACCCAGTACTTC. Protein: CASSPMSVSAQETQYF.

This clonotype was detected many times. This chain uses TRBV29-1 with TRBJ1-4, with D possibly being TRBD1 (6 bases). The CDR3 is 14 amino acids. Germline V CDR1 and CDR2: SQVTM, ANQGSEA. Trimming took 8 bases from V and 7 from J, leaving 20 bases between them. The CDR3 spells CSPARGGVGEKLFF. The CDR3 DNA is TGCAGCCCAGCGAGGGGGGGGGTAGGTGAAAAACTGTTTTTT.

The chain employs TRBV6-1 and TRBJ2-6, with 10 bases identical to TRBD1. Germline V gene sequence: CDR1 MNHNS, CDR2 SASEGT. CDR3 length equals 16 residues. V lost 4 bases and J lost 2; bases outside the gene matches: 2. CDR3 in DNA: TGTGCCAGCAGTGTCGGACAGGGGGCTGGGGCCAACGTCCTGACTTTC. This translates into CASSVGQGAGANVLTF.

A few counts support this clonotype. This rearrangement joins TRBV6-4 to TRBJ2-1; D ambiguous. This CDR3 spans 14 amino acids. The germline V and J ends were trimmed by 3 bases and 5 bases, with 11 bases remaining between them. Per germline, CDR1 MRHNA and CDR2 SNTAGT. CDR3 amino acids: CASSEAGGNNEQFF. In nucleotides, the CDR3 is TGTGCCAGCAGTGAAGCCGGTGGGAACAATGAGCAGTTCTTC.

The chain combines TRBV4-2 with TRBJ1-6; no clear D gene. CDR3 size: 16 residues. V lost 1 base, J lost 7 bases, and 14 bases lay in between. CDR1 and CDR2 (germline): LGHNA, YNFKEQ. CDR3 region: CASSQVTSKSNSPLHF. CDR3 in DNA: TGTGCCAGCAGCCAAGTTACTTCAAAGTCGAATTCACCCCTCCACTTT.

The chain employs TRBV20-1 and TRBJ1-6; 10 bases are shared with TRBD1. Looked up from germline, CDR1 is DFQATT and CDR2 is SNEGSKA (reference sequence). The V and J ends lost 0 bases and 9 bases, in that order; junction bases with no gene match: 8. The CDR3 spans 16 residues. CDR3 DNA: TGCAGTGCTAGAGATTTGGGGACAGGGGCTGCTTCACCCCTCCACTTT. Protein product: CSARDLGTGAASPLHF.

Ten or more counts support this clonotype. The genes are TRBV15 and TRBJ1-2, with D maybe TRBD1 (5 bases). Germline V CDR1 and CDR2: LNHNV, YYDKDF (reference sequence). The germline V and J ends were trimmed by 3 bases and 6 bases, with 26 bases remaining between them. The CDR3 loop spans 18 amino acids. DNA for the CDR3: TGTGCCACCAGCAGCGCCCTGGGGCGGAGCCTCCCCGTCAATGGCTACACCTTC. Translation: CATSSALGRSLPVNGYTF.